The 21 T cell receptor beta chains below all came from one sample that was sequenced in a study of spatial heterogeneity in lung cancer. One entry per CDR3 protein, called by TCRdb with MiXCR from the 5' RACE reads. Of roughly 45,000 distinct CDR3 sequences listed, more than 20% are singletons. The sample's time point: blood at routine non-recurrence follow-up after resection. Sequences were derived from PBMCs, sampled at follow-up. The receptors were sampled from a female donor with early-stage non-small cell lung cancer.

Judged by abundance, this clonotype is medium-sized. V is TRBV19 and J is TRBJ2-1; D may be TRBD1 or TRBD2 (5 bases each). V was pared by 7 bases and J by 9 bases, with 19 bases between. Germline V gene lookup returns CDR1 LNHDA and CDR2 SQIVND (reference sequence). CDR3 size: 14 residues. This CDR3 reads CASTERGRGAEQFF. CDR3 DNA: TGTGCCAGTACGGAACGCGGGCGTGGGGCTGAGCAGTTCTTC.

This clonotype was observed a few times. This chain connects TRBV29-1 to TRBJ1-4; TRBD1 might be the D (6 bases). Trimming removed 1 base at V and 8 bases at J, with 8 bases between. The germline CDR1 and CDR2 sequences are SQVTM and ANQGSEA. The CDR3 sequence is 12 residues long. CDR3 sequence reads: CSVEVRGEKLFF. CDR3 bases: TGCAGCGTTGAAGTCAGGGGAGAAAAACTGTTTTTT.

The CDR3 loop reads CASWDFTDTQYF. The DNA for the CDR3 is TGTGCCAGCTGGGACTTCACAGATACGCAGTATTTT. V is TRBV6-6 and J is TRBJ2-3; TRBD2 might be the D (6 bases). Per germline, CDR1 MNHNY and CDR2 SVGAGI (reference sequence). The CDR3 loop spans 12 amino acids. The germline V and J ends were trimmed by 8 bases and 2 bases, with 8 bases remaining between them.

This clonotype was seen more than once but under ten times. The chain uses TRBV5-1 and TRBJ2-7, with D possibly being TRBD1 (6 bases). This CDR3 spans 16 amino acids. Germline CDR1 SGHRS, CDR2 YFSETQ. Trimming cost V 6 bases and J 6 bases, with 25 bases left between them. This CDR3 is CASNPGYGGDLLEQYF. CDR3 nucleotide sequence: TGCGCCAGCAACCCTGGCTATGGGGGCGACCTTCTCGAGCAGTACTTC.

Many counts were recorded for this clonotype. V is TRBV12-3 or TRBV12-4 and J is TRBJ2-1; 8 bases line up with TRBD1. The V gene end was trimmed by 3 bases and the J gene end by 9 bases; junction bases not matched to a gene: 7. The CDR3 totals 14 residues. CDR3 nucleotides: TGTGCCAGCAGTTTTTCAGGGGGCGGCGGTGAGCAGTTCTTC. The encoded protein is CASSFSGGGGEQFF.

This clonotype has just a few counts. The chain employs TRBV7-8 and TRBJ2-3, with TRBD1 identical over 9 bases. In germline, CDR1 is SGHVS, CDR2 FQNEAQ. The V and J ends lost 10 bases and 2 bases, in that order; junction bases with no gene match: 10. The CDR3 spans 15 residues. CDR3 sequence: CATTNDRGFTDTQYF. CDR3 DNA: TGTGCCACCACAAATGACAGGGGGTTCACAGATACGCAGTATTTT.

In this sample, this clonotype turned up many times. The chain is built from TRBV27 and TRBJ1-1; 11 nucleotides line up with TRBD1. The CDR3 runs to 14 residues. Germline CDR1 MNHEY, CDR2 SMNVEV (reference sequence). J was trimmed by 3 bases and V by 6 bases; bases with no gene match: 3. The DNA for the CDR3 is TGTGCCAGCAGGGACAGGGGGCTACACACTGAAGCTTTCTTT. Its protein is CASRDRGLHTEAFF.

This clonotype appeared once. CDR3 coding DNA: TGCGCCAGCAGTAGGACAGGAGAGACCCAGTACTTC. Residues: CASSRTGETQYF. J is TRBJ2-5 and V is TRBV5-1; 7 bases line up with TRBD1. V was pared by 5 bases and J by 4 bases, with 2 bases of the junction left unmatched. CDR1 SGHRS and CDR2 YFSETQ come from the germline V gene. The CDR3 length is 12 residues.

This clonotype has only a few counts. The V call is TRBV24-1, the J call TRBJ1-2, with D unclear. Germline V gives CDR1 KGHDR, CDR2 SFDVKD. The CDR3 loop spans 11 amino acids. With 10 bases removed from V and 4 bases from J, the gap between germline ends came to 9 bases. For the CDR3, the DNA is TGTGCCACACCTCGGGGCTATGGCTACACCTTC. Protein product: CATPRGYGYTF.

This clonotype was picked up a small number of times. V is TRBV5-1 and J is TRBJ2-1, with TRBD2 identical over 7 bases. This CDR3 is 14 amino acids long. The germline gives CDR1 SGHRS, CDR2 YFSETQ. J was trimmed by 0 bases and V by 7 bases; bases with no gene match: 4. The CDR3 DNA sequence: TGCGCCAGCGGCCCGGGGGGCTCCTACAATGAGCAGTTCTTC. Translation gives CASGPGGSYNEQFF. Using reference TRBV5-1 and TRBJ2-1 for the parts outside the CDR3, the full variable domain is KAGVTQTPRYLIKTRGQQVTLSCSPISGHRSVSWYQQTPGQGLQFLFEYFSETQRNKGNFPGRFSGRQFSNSRSEMNVSTLELGDSALYLCASGPGGSYNEQFFGPGTRLTVL.

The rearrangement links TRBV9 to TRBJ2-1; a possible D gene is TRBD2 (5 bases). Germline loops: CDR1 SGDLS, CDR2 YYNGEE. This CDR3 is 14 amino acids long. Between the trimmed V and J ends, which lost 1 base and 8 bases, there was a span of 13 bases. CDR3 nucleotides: TGTGCCAGCAGCGTAATGACGGAGGAGGATGAGCAGTTCTTC. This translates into CASSVMTEEDEQFF. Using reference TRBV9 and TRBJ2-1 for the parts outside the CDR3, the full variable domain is DSGVTQTPKHLITATGQRVTLRCSPRSGDLSVYWYQQSLDQGLQFLIQYYNGEERAKGNILERFSAQQFPDLHSELNLSSLELGDSALYFCASSVMTEEDEQFFGPGTRLTVL.

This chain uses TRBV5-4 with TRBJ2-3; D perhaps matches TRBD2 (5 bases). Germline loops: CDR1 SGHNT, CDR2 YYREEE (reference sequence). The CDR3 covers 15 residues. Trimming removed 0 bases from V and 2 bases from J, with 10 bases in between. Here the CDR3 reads CASSLDSGFTDTQYF. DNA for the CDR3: TGTGCCAGCAGCTTGGACAGCGGATTCACAGATACGCAGTATTTT.

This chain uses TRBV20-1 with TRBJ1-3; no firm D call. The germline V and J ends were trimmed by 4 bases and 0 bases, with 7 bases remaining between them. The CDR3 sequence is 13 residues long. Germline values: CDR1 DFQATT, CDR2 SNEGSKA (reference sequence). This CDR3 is CSAIHLSGNTIYF. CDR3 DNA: TGCAGTGCTATTCACCTCTCTGGAAACACCATATATTTT.

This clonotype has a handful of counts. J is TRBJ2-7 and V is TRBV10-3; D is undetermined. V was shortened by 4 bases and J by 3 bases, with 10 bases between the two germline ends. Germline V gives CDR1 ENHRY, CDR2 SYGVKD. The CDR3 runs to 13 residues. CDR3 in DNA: TGTGCCATCAGTGGTGACTTCCTCTACGAGCAGTACGTC. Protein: CAISGDFLYEQYV.

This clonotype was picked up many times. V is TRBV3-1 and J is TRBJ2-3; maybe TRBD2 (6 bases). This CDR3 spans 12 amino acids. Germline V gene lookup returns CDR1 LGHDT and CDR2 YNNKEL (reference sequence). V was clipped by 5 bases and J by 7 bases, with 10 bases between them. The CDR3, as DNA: TGTGCCAGCAGCACCCGGGGGAATACGCAGTATTTT. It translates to CASSTRGNTQYF.

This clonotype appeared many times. The CDR3 sequence is CASSLATGTRRETQYF. The CDR3, as DNA: TGTGCCAGCAGCTTAGCGACGGGCACCCGAAGAGAGACCCAGTACTTC. The rearrangement uses TRBV7-9 and TRBJ2-5; unclear D gene. V lost 0 bases and J 4 bases, leaving 15 bases between the germline ends. Germline-derived CDR1 and CDR2 are SEHNR and FQNEAQ (reference sequence). The CDR3 runs to 16 residues.

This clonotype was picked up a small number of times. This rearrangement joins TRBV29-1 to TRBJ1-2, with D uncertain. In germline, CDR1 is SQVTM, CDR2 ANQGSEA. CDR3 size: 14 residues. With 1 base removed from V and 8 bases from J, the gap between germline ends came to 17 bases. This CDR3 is CSVEGRAGMEGYTF. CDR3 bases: TGCAGCGTTGAAGGGAGAGCAGGCATGGAGGGCTACACCTTC.

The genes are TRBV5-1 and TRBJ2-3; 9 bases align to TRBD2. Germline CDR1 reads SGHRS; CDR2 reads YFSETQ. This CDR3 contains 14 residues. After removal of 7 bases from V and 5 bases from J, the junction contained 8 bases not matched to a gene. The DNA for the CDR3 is TGCGCCAGCGGTGCGGGAGGGCGGGGAGATACGCAGTATTTT. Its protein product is CASGAGGRGDTQYF.

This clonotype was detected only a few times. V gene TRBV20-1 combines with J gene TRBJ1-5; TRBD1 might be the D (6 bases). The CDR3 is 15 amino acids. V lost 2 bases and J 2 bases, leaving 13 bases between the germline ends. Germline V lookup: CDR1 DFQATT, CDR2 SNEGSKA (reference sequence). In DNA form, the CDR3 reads TGCAGTGCTAGAAAACAGGGAATCGGCAATCAGCCCCAGCATTTT. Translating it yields CSARKQGIGNQPQHF.

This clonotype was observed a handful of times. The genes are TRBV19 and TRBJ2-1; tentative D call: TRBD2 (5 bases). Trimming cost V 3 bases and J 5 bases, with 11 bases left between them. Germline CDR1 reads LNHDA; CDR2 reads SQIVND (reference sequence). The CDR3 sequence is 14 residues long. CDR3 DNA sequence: TGTGCCAGTAGTATTAAGCGGAGAAACAATGAGCAGTTCTTC. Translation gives CASSIKRRNNEQFF.

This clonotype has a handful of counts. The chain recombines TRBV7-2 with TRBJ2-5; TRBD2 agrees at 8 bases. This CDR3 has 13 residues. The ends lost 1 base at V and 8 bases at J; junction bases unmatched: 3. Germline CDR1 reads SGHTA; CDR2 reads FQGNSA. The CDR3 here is CASSLGGGPTQYF. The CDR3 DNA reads TGTGCCAGCAGCTTAGGCGGGGGGCCAACCCAGTACTTC.